This T cell receptor (beta chain) is from a study of control samples from healthy donors and cancer patients. The assay was immunoSEQ multiplex PCR, and TCRdb's table has in-frame clones only and misses some. This table has 50,000 to 55,000 clones, approximately 86% appearing once. Trimming shortened V by 2 bases and J by 7 bases, and 7 bases separated the two germline ends. The CDR3 runs 11 residues. Germline CDR1 DFQATT, CDR2 SNEGSKA (reference sequence). The TCR originated in a man aged 55 to 70 with head and neck cancer. The V call is TRBV20-1, the J call TRBJ2-3; D not resolved. The source material was PBMCs. CDR3 sequence (DNA): TGCAGTGCTAGATTAGAAAATACGCAGTATTTT. This gives the protein CSARLENTQYF.